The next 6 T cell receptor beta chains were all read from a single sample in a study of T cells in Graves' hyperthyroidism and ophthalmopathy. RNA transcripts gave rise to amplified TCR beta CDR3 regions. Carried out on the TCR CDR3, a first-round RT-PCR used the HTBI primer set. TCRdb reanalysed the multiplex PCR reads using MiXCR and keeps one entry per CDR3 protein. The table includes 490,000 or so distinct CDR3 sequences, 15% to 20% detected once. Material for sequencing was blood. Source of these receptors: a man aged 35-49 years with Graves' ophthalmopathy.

The CDR3 sequence is CSARTGRNTIYF. CDR3 nucleotide sequence: TGCAGCGCCCGGACAGGGAGAAACACCATATATTTT. The chain couples TRBV29-1 to TRBJ1-3; 8 bases are shared with TRBD1. Germline V lookup: CDR1 SQVTM, CDR2 ANQGSEA. With V trimmed by 7 bases and J by 5 bases, 4 bases remained unmatched. The CDR3 extends over 12 amino acids.

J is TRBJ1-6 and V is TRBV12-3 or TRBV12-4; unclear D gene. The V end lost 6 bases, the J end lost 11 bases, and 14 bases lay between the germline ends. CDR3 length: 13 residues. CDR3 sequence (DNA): TGTGCCAGCAGCCATCAAACCGGGGCACCCCTCCACTTT. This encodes CASSHQTGAPLHF.

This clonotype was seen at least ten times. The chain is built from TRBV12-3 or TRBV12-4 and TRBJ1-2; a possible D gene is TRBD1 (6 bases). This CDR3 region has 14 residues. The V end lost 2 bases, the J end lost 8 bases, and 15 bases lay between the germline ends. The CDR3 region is CASSLMGYGGGYTF. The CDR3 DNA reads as TGTGCCAGCAGTTTAATGGGATACGGGGGCGGCTACACCTTC.

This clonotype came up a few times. The DNA for the CDR3 is TGTGCCAGCAGCTTAGCGGACTGGTACAATGAGCAGTTCTTC. Its protein is CASSLADWYNEQFF. The chain joins TRBV7-9 to TRBJ2-1; TRBD2 might be the D (5 bases). CDR1 SEHNR and CDR2 FQNEAQ come from the germline V gene (reference sequence). With 0 bases removed from V and 4 bases from J, the gap between germline ends came to 7 bases. The CDR3 length is 14 residues. The complete variable domain, with remaining parts taken from reference TRBV7-9 and TRBJ2-1, reads DTGVSQNPRHKITKRGQNVTFRCDPISEHNRLYWYRQTLGQGPEFLTYFQNEAQLEKSRLLSDRFSAERPKGSFSTLEIQRTEQGDSAMYLCASSLADWYNEQFFGPGTRLTVL.

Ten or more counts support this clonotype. The chain's CDR3 is CSARDLFGGGGSETQYF. CDR3 nucleotide sequence: TGCAGTGCTAGAGATCTCTTCGGGGGGGGAGGATCAGAGACCCAGTACTTC. V gene TRBV20-1 combines with J gene TRBJ2-5; 8 positions match TRBD2. Trimming at V came to 0 bases and at J to 4 bases, leaving 13 bases not matched to a gene. Germline V gene lookup returns CDR1 DFQATT and CDR2 SNEGSKA (reference sequence). The CDR3 is 17 residues long.

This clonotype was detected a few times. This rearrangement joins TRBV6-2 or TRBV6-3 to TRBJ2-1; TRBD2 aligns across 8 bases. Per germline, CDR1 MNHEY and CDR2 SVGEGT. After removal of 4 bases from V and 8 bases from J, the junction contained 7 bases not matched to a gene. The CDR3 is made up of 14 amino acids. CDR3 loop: CASSSGGPVDEQFF. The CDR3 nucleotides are TGTGCCAGCAGTTCGGGAGGGCCGGTAGATGAGCAGTTCTTC.